The sequence of this T cell receptor (beta chain) was determined in a study of cytomegalovirus exposure and HLA in healthy donors (dated by TCRdb to about 2017). Regarding the study in general: According to a later analysis, one platform produced both the 100 to 150 validation repertoires and the 700 or so repertoires of the first cohort. The aim of the study was to test whether cataloging public T cell receptors could identify signatures of past pathogen exposure. Along with the approximately 670-subject first cohort, a separate validation cohort of around 110 different subjects was used. To predict cytomegalovirus infection status, the study brought together high-throughput TCR immunosequencing, statistical association of individual TCRs with disease status, and machine learning. Study-wide findings and limitations: The authors suggested that the approach could potentially be generalized to other disease states and immunological phenotypes. While some public TCRs were present in many individuals, most TCR sequences turned up only very rarely across donors. Subsequent analysis determined that TCRs grouped into clusters in the first cohort also showed a tendency toward co-occurrence across the roughly 120 validation repertoires, and 85% to 95% of cluster scores exceeded 0. The study listed 150 to 200 TCR beta chains as associated with cytomegalovirus. The classifier was reported to diagnose cytomegalovirus status with high specificity and sensitivity in both the original and validation cohorts. A later analysis had no HLA typing for the validation cohort, so co-occurrence there was scored across all 110 or so repertoires. In vitro tests confirmed that a few of the cytomegalovirus-associated TCR beta chains recognize cytomegalovirus antigens.

The donors were included in the validation cohort of approximately 130 subjects, a group kept apart from the roughly 670-subject first cohort. The library was produced with the immunoSEQ multiplex PCR assay. The study's processing was this. A statistical classification framework was built to diagnose cytomegalovirus status from the catalog of TCR beta chain sequences. In TCRdb, the immuneACCESS table is reduced to in-frame sequences with V and J assigned. These tables do not hold every clone; where another copy was compared, an unresolved V gene accounts for under half, and the others remain unexplained. The V and J calls and clone size come from that table; D and trimming were worked out from the DNA. The sample table shows roughly 150,000 clones, and nearly 90% are seen once. 3.5% to 4.5% of the sample is in the top ten clones. Regarding this clone: What this receptor recognizes is not known. No base quality values were provided; no much bigger clone lies one nucleotide off.

For this chain, trimming is 3 bases at the V end and 4 bases at the J end, and the number of junction bases without a gene match is 6. For CDR1 and CDR2, the germline V gene lists SGHNT and YENEEA. Inclusive of the bounding cysteine and phenylalanine, the CDR3 is 15 residues long. The sequence is cut down to CDR3 DNA, 45 bases in frame from base 1. The receptor comes from a man aged 18 to 29 in good health and CMV-seropositive. In this chain, TRBV11-3 is recombined with TRBJ2-1; TRBD2 fits 7 bases in the junction. Sample: PBMCs. The CDR3 protein sequence reads: CASSFVGGLYNEQFF. In nucleotide form, the sequence is TGTGCCAGCAGCTTTGTGGGAGGGTTATACAATGAGCAGTTCTTC.